This paragraph covers one T cell receptor beta chain sequence. The data are from a study of blood T cell repertoires in COVID-19. Study information: The samples span acute and convalescent COVID-19 from the United States, Italy and Spain.

The repertoire was sequenced with immunoSEQ multiplex PCR; TCRdb's copy has only in-frame clones and lacks some. Of nearly 200,000 clones listed, 70% to 90% are singletons. Sequenced input: peripheral blood. This TCR was recovered from a woman aged 70-85 years with active or convalescent COVID-19.

The CDR3 region is CASSFSRTGRLNEKLFF. The CDR3 nucleotides are TGTGCCAGCAGCTTTTCTCGGACAGGTCGCCTGAATGAAAAACTGTTTTTT. The rearrangement uses TRBV11-2 and TRBJ1-4; 7 positions match TRBD1. J lost 5 bases, V lost 3 bases, and 12 bases had no gene match. The CDR3 has 17 amino acids. Germline CDR1 SGHAT, CDR2 FQNNGV.